A single sample gave rise to the 2 T cell receptor beta chains below, sequenced in a study of T cell responses to AZD1222 COVID-19 vaccine. Method: immunoSEQ multiplex PCR; TCRdb's copy keeps in-frame clones and lacks some. This sample yields 80,000 or so clones, of which 90% are seen a single time; approximately 5.2% belongs to the top ten. The material was peripheral blood, obtained on day 0 of AZD1222 vaccination. Every receptor here comes from an adult in good health.

The rearrangement joins TRBV18 to TRBJ1-5; D is unresolved. With 8 bases removed from V and 7 bases from J, the gap between germline ends came to 15 bases. Looked up from germline, CDR1 is KGHSH and CDR2 is LQKENI. The CDR3 sequence is 13 residues long. This CDR3 reads CASTTSPVQPQHF. The CDR3 coding sequence is TGTGCCAGCACTACTTCTCCGGTGCAGCCCCAGCATTTT.

The chain has TRBV5-1 and TRBJ2-2; D is perhaps TRBD1 or TRBD2 (6 bases each). The CDR3 runs to 14 residues. The germline V gene has CDR1 SGHRS and CDR2 YFSETQ. Deletions cut 4 bases from V and 7 bases from J, with 14 bases between. CDR3 nucleotides: TGCGCCAGCAGCGAGGGGGGAGGCGTCGGGGAGCTGTTTTTT. Its protein product is CASSEGGGVGELFF.